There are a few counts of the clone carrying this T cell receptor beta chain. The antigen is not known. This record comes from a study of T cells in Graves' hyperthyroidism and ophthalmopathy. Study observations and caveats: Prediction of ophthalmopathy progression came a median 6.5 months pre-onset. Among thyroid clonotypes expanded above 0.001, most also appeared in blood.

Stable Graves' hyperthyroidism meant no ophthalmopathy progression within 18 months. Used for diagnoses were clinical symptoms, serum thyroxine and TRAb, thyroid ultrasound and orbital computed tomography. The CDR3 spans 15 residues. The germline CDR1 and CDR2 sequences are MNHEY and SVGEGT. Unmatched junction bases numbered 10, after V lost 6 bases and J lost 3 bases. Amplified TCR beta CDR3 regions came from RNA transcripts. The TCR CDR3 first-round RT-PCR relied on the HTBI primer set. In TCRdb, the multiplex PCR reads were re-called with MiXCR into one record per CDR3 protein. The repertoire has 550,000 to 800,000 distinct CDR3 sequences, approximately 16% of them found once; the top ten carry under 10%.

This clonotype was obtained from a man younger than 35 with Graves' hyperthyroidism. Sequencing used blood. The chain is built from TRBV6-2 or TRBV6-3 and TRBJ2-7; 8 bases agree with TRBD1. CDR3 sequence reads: CASRSPGGPGYEQYF. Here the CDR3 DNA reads TGTGCCAGCAGGTCTCCAGGGGGCCCGGGCTACGAGCAGTACTTC.